This T cell receptor beta chain was obtained from a study of human T cells and chemical hapten exposure. The time point: patch test 1, 2 weeks after DPC sensitization. Treatment here: therapeutic diphenylcyclopropenone sensitization with weekly scalp DPC. TCRdb reprocessed the RACE reads via MiXCR and lists one record per CDR3 protein. The data show 150,000 to 200,000 distinct CDR3 sequences, around 15% seen once. Turning to this clonotype: Antigen unknown.

Findings and caveats of the study: Donors in the study had alopecia, meaning their immune response may differ from healthy people's.

This CDR3 has 13 residues. The V gene's germline CDR1 is MNHEY and CDR2 SMNVEV (reference sequence). After removal of 5 bases from V and 8 bases from J, the junction contained 5 bases not matched to a gene. The chain joins TRBV27 to TRBJ2-3; 9 bases line up with TRBD2. The source is a woman aged 25 to 39 with alopecia areata. Some clones in this sample may be carry-over from other donors' samples. Sequencing used whole blood, obtained in connection with sensitization to the hapten diphenylcyclopropenone (DPC). This CDR3 reads CASSLGLAGTQYF. In DNA, the CDR3 is TGTGCCAGCAGTCTGGGACTAGCTGGTACGCAGTATTTT.